This passage covers 5 T cell receptor beta chains from one sample sequenced in a study of control samples from healthy donors and cancer patients. Data came from immunoSEQ multiplex PCR; TCRdb stores just in-frame clones and leaves some out. The sample lists around 71,000 clones, roughly nine tenths occurring once. Specimen: PBMCs. These receptors were taken from a woman aged 45-59 years with colorectal cancer.

This chain connects TRBV2 to TRBJ2-1, with D maybe TRBD1 (5 bases). Trimming removed 4 bases from V and 8 bases from J, with 15 bases in between. This CDR3 spans 14 amino acids. Germline lookup yields CDR1 SNHLY and CDR2 FYNNEI. Written as DNA, the CDR3 is TGTGCCAGCAGTGGTTTGGCAGGGTGGGATGAGCAGTTCTTC. It codes for CASSGLAGWDEQFF. The complete variable domain, with remaining parts taken from reference TRBV2 and TRBJ2-1, reads EPEVTQTPSHQVTQMGQEVILRCVPISNHLYFYWYRQILGQKVEFLVSFYNNEISEKSEIFDDQFSVERPDGSNFTLKIRSTKLEDSAMYFCASSGLAGWDEQFFGPGTRLTVL.

The chain employs TRBV27 and TRBJ1-1, with D unclear. Germline V gene sequence: CDR1 MNHEY, CDR2 SMNVEV (reference sequence). The CDR3 is 13 residues long. With 4 bases removed from V and 3 bases from J, the gap between germline ends came to 9 bases. CDR3 sequence (DNA): TGTGCCAGCAGTTCGGCCAGACACACTGAAGCTTTCTTT. Amino acids: CASSSARHTEAFF.

The chain couples TRBV3-1 (or the pseudogene TRBV3-2) to TRBJ1-2; TRBD1 matches at 7 bases. The germline gives CDR1 LGHDT, CDR2 YNNKEL (reference sequence). CDR3 length: 14 residues. Trimming took 0 bases from V and 9 from J; bases not matched to a gene: 7. The CDR3 loop reads CASSQDHRGPSYTF. CDR3 coding DNA: TGTGCCAGCAGCCAAGATCACAGGGGCCCCAGCTACACCTTC.

This clone was recorded a few times. This chain connects TRBV10-3 to TRBJ1-3; TRBD1 is a possible D gene (5 bases). The CDR3 consists of 16 residues. CDR1 and CDR2 (germline): ENHRY, SYGVKD. Trimming left V 4 bases short and J 0 bases short, with 13 bases between. The CDR3 spells CAISVADISSGNTIYF. The CDR3 DNA reads as TGTGCCATCAGTGTCGCGGACATCAGCTCTGGAAACACCATATATTTT.

V gene TRBV19 combines with J gene TRBJ2-2, with 7 bases lining up with TRBD1. CDR1 is LNHDA, CDR2 SQIVND, per germline (reference sequence). The CDR3 is 13 residues long. J was trimmed by 4 bases and V by 6 bases; bases with no gene match: 2. The CDR3 bases are TGTGCCAGTAGAGCAGGGGGCACCGGGGAGCTGTTTTTT. Protein: CASRAGGTGELFF.